This T cell receptor (beta chain) was sequenced in a study of Ad26.COV2.S vaccination and SARS-CoV-2 variants. As regards this clone: Its antigen is not known.

The treatment: 15 to 20 received Ad26.COV2.S at low or high dose, single or two shots; about 5 received placebo; per-sample allocation not given. On day 63 after the first injection, vaccine and placebo recipients gave samples. Immunization relied on an Ad26 vector, which expressed Wuhan-strain SARS-CoV-2 spike. Study-level points and caveats: Total T cell responses may have been underestimated by the TCR breadth and depth analyses.

The data were produced by immunoSEQ multiplex PCR, yet TCRdb's version contains in-frame clones alone and is incomplete. The sample has some 340,000 clones, around 85% seen once. Germline-derived CDR1 and CDR2 are LGHDT and YNNKEL (reference sequence). V gave up 6 bases and J gave up 2 bases; unmatched junction bases: 9. The CDR3 is 16 amino acids. The clonotype comes from a person aged 18-65 years who received the Ad26.COV2.S COVID-19 vaccine or a placebo. This chain connects TRBV3-1 (or the pseudogene TRBV3-2) to TRBJ1-5; 8 bases map to TRBD1. The source was peripheral blood, collected in a trial of Ad26.COV2.S vaccine versus placebo. CDR3 in amino acids: CASRPTTGEGNQPQHF. In DNA, the CDR3 is TGTGCCAGCAGACCCACGACAGGGGAGGGCAATCAGCCCCAGCATTTT.